These 15 T cell receptor beta chains originate from one sample sequenced in a study of early T cells in non-severe SARS-CoV-2 infection. MiXCR, run by TCRdb on the 5' RACE reads, gives a single entry per CDR3 protein. The top ten hold about a sixth of the sample, which has 35,000 to 45,000 distinct CDR3 sequences, more than 9% seen once. The sequencing input was whole blood. The origin of the receptors is an adult who was a healthcare worker with PCR-confirmed SARS-CoV-2 infection or an uninfected control (not recorded which).

Many counts were recorded for this clonotype. V and J are TRBV7-2 and TRBJ1-2, with 7 bases fitting TRBD1. V gave up 5 bases and J gave up 4 bases; unmatched junction bases: 7. Germline CDR1 reads SGHTA; CDR2 reads FQGNSA. This CDR3 is 14 amino acids long. The CDR3 is CASSPGGQSYGYTF. The CDR3 DNA reads as TGTGCCAGCAGCCCGGGGGGACAGTCCTATGGCTACACCTTC.

This clonotype was counted only a few times. The genes are TRBV28 and TRBJ2-5; D uncertain. V lost 5 bases, J lost 4 bases, and 17 bases lay in between. This CDR3 comprises 15 residues. Germline CDR1 is MDHEN and CDR2 is SYDVKM. The CDR3 reads CASSPTVILGETQYF. The CDR3 DNA follows: TGTGCCAGCAGTCCTACAGTGATTCTTGGAGAGACCCAGTACTTC.

This clonotype was detected many times. This chain links TRBV6-5 with TRBJ1-6; D uncertain. Per germline, CDR1 MNHEY and CDR2 SVGAGI. V was shortened by 0 bases and J by 7 bases, with 7 bases between the two germline ends. The CDR3 length is 14 residues. For the CDR3, the DNA is TGTGCCAGCAGTTACTCAGGAGGGAATTCACCCCTCCACTTT. Its protein product is CASSYSGGNSPLHF.

The V gene is TRBV29-1, the J gene TRBJ2-5; 8 bases line up with TRBD2. Trimming removed 7 bases from V and 0 bases from J; junction bases left unmatched: 7. The germline V gene encodes CDR1 SQVTM and CDR2 ANQGSEA. This CDR3 is built from 14 residues. Written as DNA, the CDR3 is TGCAGCGGGGGACTAGATGAGTACCAAGAGACCCAGTACTTC. Its protein is CSGGLDEYQETQYF.

This clonotype was found a few times. The V call is TRBV4-2, the J call TRBJ2-5; no clear D. Trimming left V 1 base short and J 4 bases short, with 10 bases between. The CDR3 contains 14 residues. Per germline, CDR1 LGHNA and CDR2 YNFKEQ. The CDR3 loop is CASSQALVGETQYF. The DNA for the CDR3 is TGTGCCAGCAGCCAAGCCCTAGTGGGAGAGACCCAGTACTTC.

This clonotype has a count of ten or more. The J gene is TRBJ1-2, the V gene TRBV21-1. TRBV21-1 is a pseudogene segment. The CDR3 covers 11 residues. CDR3 bases: TGTGCCAGCAGCAAAGCGGCCAGCCAAACCTTC. It yields the protein CASSKAASQTF.

CDR3 nucleotides: TGCGCCAGCAGCCATTTCTTCCGGGGTATGAACACTGAAGCTTTCTTT. Amino acid sequence: CASSHFFRGMNTEAFF. The chain links TRBV4-3 to TRBJ1-1; D not resolved. CDR1 is LGHNA, CDR2 YSLEER, per germline. Trimming pared 3 bases from V and 0 bases from J, leaving 14 bases between. The CDR3 spans 16 residues.

The table lists this clonotype with many counts. The rearrangement links TRBV24-1 to TRBJ2-2; maybe TRBD1 (5 bases). This CDR3 has 16 amino acids. Trimming stripped 4 bases from V and 5 bases from J, with 16 bases between. Germline V CDR1 and CDR2: KGHDR, SFDVKD. CDR3 region: CATSDSTGAQTGELFF. In DNA form, the CDR3 reads TGTGCCACCAGTGACTCCACAGGAGCTCAAACCGGGGAGCTGTTTTTT.

In this sample, this clonotype turned up many times. V is TRBV10-2 and J is TRBJ1-2, with D possibly TRBD1 on 6 matching bases. This CDR3 is built from 13 residues. V lost 9 bases and J lost 6, with 17 bases in between. Germline loops: CDR1 WSHSY, CDR2 SAAADI. The CDR3 sequence is CASRLAGDDGYTF. The CDR3 DNA sequence: TGCGCCAGTCGATTAGCAGGGGACGATGGCTACACCTTC.

This clonotype was observed at least ten times. The chain joins TRBV4-1 to TRBJ2-7; possibly TRBD2 for D (6 bases). There are 17 residues in the CDR3. V was pared by 0 bases and J by 3 bases, with 18 bases between. CDR1 and CDR2 (germline): MGHRA, YSYEKL. The CDR3 spells CASSQDLSGRGRYEQYF. The CDR3 bases are TGCGCCAGCAGCCAAGATTTGTCAGGGCGGGGACGCTACGAGCAGTACTTC.

This chain links TRBV7-2 with TRBJ2-3; TRBD2 matches 7 bases. The V gene end was trimmed by 5 bases and the J gene end by 0 bases; junction bases not matched to a gene: 11. Per the germline V gene, CDR1 is SGHTA and CDR2 is FQGNSA. The CDR3 is made up of 17 amino acids. CDR3 nucleotide sequence: TGTGCCAGCAGCCCCTCAATGCTAGCGGCTAGCACAGATACGCAGTATTTT. Its translation is CASSPSMLAASTDTQYF.

This clonotype was detected ten times or more. The gene calls are TRBV10-2 and TRBJ2-5, with a possible D match to TRBD2 (5 bases). V lost 0 bases and J 9 bases, leaving 17 bases between the germline ends. The germline V gene encodes CDR1 WSHSY and CDR2 SAAADI. The CDR3 has 15 amino acids. The CDR3 nucleotides read TGCGCCAGCAGTGAGTCTCTGGCGTCTAGCCGGGCCCAGTACTTC. Encoded protein: CASSESLASSRAQYF.

Ten or more counts support this clonotype. The gene calls are TRBV6-1 and TRBJ2-1; the D is unclear. The germline CDR1 and CDR2 sequences are MNHNS and SASEGT. Trimming stripped 4 bases from V and 5 bases from J, with 12 bases between. CDR3 size: 14 residues. The CDR3 region has the DNA TGTGCCAGCAGTGTCTTCGGGCGACACAATGAGCAGTTCTTC. Its protein is CASSVFGRHNEQFF.

This clonotype was seen a few times. The chain has TRBV10-3 and TRBJ2-2; D gene unclear. CDR3 length: 11 amino acids. The V gene's germline CDR1 is ENHRY and CDR2 SYGVKD. V lost 4 bases and J lost 8, with 5 bases in between. CDR3 DNA: TGTGCCATCAGTGGGGAAGGGGAGCTGTTTTTT. Amino acids: CAISGEGELFF.

This clonotype was seen many times. The chain links TRBV2 to TRBJ2-7; D is uncertain. Germline V gives CDR1 SNHLY, CDR2 FYNNEI. Trimming removed 6 bases from V and 2 bases from J, with 8 bases in between. The CDR3 has 12 amino acids. The DNA for the CDR3 is TGTGCCAGCAGGCTGCTGACCTACGAGCAGTACTTC. This encodes CASRLLTYEQYF.